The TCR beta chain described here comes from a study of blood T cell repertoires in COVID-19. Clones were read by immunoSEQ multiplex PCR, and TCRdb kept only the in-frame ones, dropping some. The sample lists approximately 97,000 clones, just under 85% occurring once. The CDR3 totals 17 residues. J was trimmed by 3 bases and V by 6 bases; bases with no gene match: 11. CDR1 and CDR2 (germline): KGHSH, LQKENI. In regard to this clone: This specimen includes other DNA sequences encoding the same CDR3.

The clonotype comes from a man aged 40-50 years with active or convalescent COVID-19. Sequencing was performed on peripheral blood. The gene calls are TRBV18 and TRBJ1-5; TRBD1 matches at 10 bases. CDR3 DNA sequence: TGTGCCAGCTCCCCTCGTCCCGGGACAGGGGACAATCAGCCCCAGCATTTT. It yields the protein CASSPRPGTGDNQPQHF. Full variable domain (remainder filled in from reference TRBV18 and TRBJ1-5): NAGVMQNPRHLVRRRGQEARLRCSPMKGHSHVYWYRQLPEEGLKFMVYLQKENIIDESGMPKERFSAEFPKEGPSILRIQQVVRGDSAAYFCASSPRPGTGDNQPQHFGDGTRLSIL.